The 23 T cell receptor beta chains given below trace back to one sample, sequenced in a study of blood T cell repertoires in COVID-19. Assay: immunoSEQ multiplex PCR; the TCRdb copy retains only in-frame clones and omits some. Found here are 100,000 or so clones, about nine tenths of them singletons; the top ten hold roughly 0.88%. The sample consisted of peripheral blood. The receptor source for this set is a man aged 60 to 75 with acute or convalescent COVID-19.

The chain employs TRBV28 and TRBJ1-4; 9 bases are a match to TRBD1. The germline V gene has CDR1 MDHEN and CDR2 SYDVKM. V lost 5 bases, J lost 7 bases, and 8 bases stayed unmatched. The CDR3 runs 15 residues. CDR3 region: CASSNRGRSGEKLFF. For the CDR3, the DNA is TGTGCCAGCAGTAACAGGGGGCGTAGTGGTGAAAAACTGTTTTTT.

The rearrangement links TRBV4-1 to TRBJ1-3; D not certain. The germline V gene has CDR1 MGHRA and CDR2 YSYEKL. The CDR3 is 16 amino acids. Trimming stripped 3 bases from V and 0 bases from J, with 12 bases between. The CDR3: CASSQADTRSGNTIYF. Here the CDR3 DNA reads TGCGCCAGCAGCCAGGCAGACACTCGCTCTGGAAACACCATATATTTT.

The V gene is TRBV7-8, the J gene TRBJ1-1, with a tentative D call TRBD1 (5 bases). Germline-derived CDR1 and CDR2 are SGHVS and FQNEAQ. V gave up 3 bases and J gave up 1 base, with 6 bases separating them. CDR3 length equals 13 residues. The CDR3 loop reads CASSLTENTEAFF. The CDR3, as DNA: TGTGCCAGCAGCTTGACAGAGAACACTGAAGCTTTCTTT.

The chain is built from TRBV27 and TRBJ1-1, with no clear D. V lost 3 bases, J lost 5 bases, and 10 bases lay in between. The germline V gene encodes CDR1 MNHEY and CDR2 SMNVEV (reference sequence). The CDR3 runs to 13 residues. The CDR3 loop reads CASSFTEDTEAFF. In nucleotides, the CDR3 is TGTGCCAGCAGTTTTACTGAGGATACTGAAGCTTTCTTT.

The V and J genes are TRBV7-8 and TRBJ1-2, with 7 bases that match TRBD1. From germline, CDR1 is SGHVS and CDR2 FQNEAQ. V dropped 4 bases and J dropped 7; count of bases not matched to a gene: 18. The CDR3 consists of 17 residues. CDR3 nucleotide sequence: TGTGCCAGCAGCTCTGATGAACGGACAGGACGGAATGGTGGCTACACCTTC. Amino acids: CASSSDERTGRNGGYTF.

V and J are TRBV11-2 and TRBJ2-2; D gene ambiguous. The germline V and J ends were trimmed by 6 bases and 0 bases, with 8 bases remaining between them. CDR3 length equals 14 residues. CDR1 is SGHAT and CDR2 is FQNNGV in the germline V gene. This CDR3 is CASRVAANTGELFF. CDR3 sequence (DNA): TGTGCCAGCAGGGTGGCGGCGAACACCGGGGAGCTGTTTTTT.

This rearrangement joins TRBV7-9 to TRBJ2-1; 7 nucleotides agree with TRBD1. Germline-derived CDR1 and CDR2 are SEHNR and FQNEAQ (reference sequence). The CDR3 has 15 residues. The ends lost 2 bases at V and 4 bases at J; junction bases unmatched: 5. Written as DNA, the CDR3 is TGTGCCAGCAGCTTAAGGGACAGCCTTTACAATGAGCAGTTCTTC. It is translated as CASSLRDSLYNEQFF.

This chain links TRBV11-2 with TRBJ1-2; 8 bases line up with TRBD1. The CDR3 covers 13 residues. CDR1 is SGHAT and CDR2 is FQNNGV in the germline V gene. Trimming cost V 5 bases and J 4 bases; bases outside gene matches: 3. Written as DNA, the CDR3 is TGTGCCAGCAGCCCGGGACAGGCCTATGGCTACACCTTC. Its protein product is CASSPGQAYGYTF.

The J gene is TRBJ1-1, the V gene TRBV6-5; D remains unclear. Germline CDR1 and CDR2: MNHEY and SVGAGI. This CDR3 region has 13 residues. V dropped 3 bases and J dropped 4 bases, with 9 bases sitting between them. The CDR3 DNA follows: TGTGCCAGCAGTTATCAGGTGGGCACTGAAGCTTTCTTT. This sequence encodes CASSYQVGTEAFF.

The chain carries TRBV29-1 and TRBJ2-6; D is undetermined. Germline CDR1 and CDR2: SQVTM and ANQGSEA. The CDR3 consists of 13 residues. V lost 5 bases and J lost 4, with 9 bases in between. DNA for the CDR3: TGCAGCGTTTGCGTCTCCGGGGCCAACGTCCTGACTTTC. This codes for CSVCVSGANVLTF.

The chain joins TRBV4-1 to TRBJ1-2; no reliable D call. V was clipped by 3 bases and J by 5 bases, with 16 bases between them. CDR3 size: 15 residues. From germline, CDR1 is MGHRA and CDR2 YSYEKL. The CDR3 loop reads CASSQTLRVGYGYTF. The CDR3 coding sequence is TGCGCCAGCAGCCAGACCCTGAGGGTCGGGTATGGCTACACCTTC.

The genes are TRBV3-1 (or the pseudogene TRBV3-2) and TRBJ2-5; 8 nucleotides line up with TRBD2. Germline V lookup: CDR1 LGHDT, CDR2 YNNKEL (reference sequence). After removal of 3 bases from V and 4 bases from J, the junction contained 13 bases not matched to a gene. The CDR3 consists of 17 residues. The CDR3 here is CASSQIPLGLAGETQYF. Written as DNA, the CDR3 is TGTGCCAGCAGCCAGATCCCCTTGGGGCTAGCGGGAGAGACCCAGTACTTC.

The CDR3 coding sequence is TGTGCCAGCAGCCAAGGCCGACTAGCGGGACTCTCCTACAATGAGCAGTTCTTC. This gives the protein CASSQGRLAGLSYNEQFF. The chain combines TRBV3-1 (or the pseudogene TRBV3-2) with TRBJ2-1; 11 bases fit TRBD2. The V gene's germline CDR1 is LGHDT and CDR2 YNNKEL (reference sequence). J was trimmed by 0 bases and V by 1 base; bases with no gene match: 5. The CDR3 sequence is 18 residues long.

This clone was seen once. The J gene is TRBJ1-5, the V gene TRBV24-1, with 8 bases that match TRBD1. The germline V gene has CDR1 KGHDR and CDR2 SFDVKD. V shed 2 bases and J 6 bases; nucleotides not matched to a gene: 5. The CDR3 covers 15 residues. CDR3: CATSDSGQGGQPQHF. The CDR3 DNA reads TGTGCCACCAGTGATTCCGGACAGGGTGGTCAGCCCCAGCATTTT.

The chain recombines TRBV18 with TRBJ1-3; the D gene is possibly TRBD1 (5 bases). Trimming shortened V by 4 bases and J by 0 bases, and 10 bases separated the two germline ends. Germline CDR1 reads KGHSH; CDR2 reads LQKENI. This CDR3 contains 15 residues. The CDR3 nucleotides are TGTGCCAGCTCACGAGCAGGGCGCTCTGGAAACACCATATATTTT. Translating gives CASSRAGRSGNTIYF. Combining the CDR3 with reference TRBV18 and TRBJ1-3 gives the whole variable domain NAGVMQNPRHLVRRRGQEARLRCSPMKGHSHVYWYRQLPEEGLKFMVYLQKENIIDESGMPKERFSAEFPKEGPSILRIQQVVRGDSAAYFCASSRAGRSGNTIYFGEGSWLTVV.

The rearrangement joins TRBV24-1 to TRBJ2-5, with D possibly TRBD2 on 6 matching bases. The ends were cut back, 4 bases at V and 4 bases at J, with 12 bases in the middle. This CDR3 contains 14 residues. The V gene's germline CDR1 is KGHDR and CDR2 SFDVKD. The DNA of the CDR3 is TGTGCCACCAGTGACCGGGAGTTGCGAGAGACCCAGTACTTC. Encoded protein: CATSDRELRETQYF.

The chain joins TRBV28 to TRBJ1-5; 9 positions match TRBD1. The germline CDR1 and CDR2 sequences are MDHEN and SYDVKM. V gave up 5 bases and J gave up 11 bases; unmatched junction bases: 10. The CDR3 is made up of 14 amino acids. The CDR3 sequence is CASSPRQGGMAQHF. The CDR3 nucleotides are TGTGCCAGCAGTCCCCGACAGGGGGGTATGGCCCAGCATTTT.

The rearrangement links TRBV7-9 to TRBJ1-4; 11 nucleotides agree with TRBD1. Germline V CDR1 and CDR2: SEHNR, FQNEAQ (reference sequence). The CDR3 length is 15 residues. Trimming cost V 3 bases and J 5 bases; bases outside gene matches: 2. CDR3 protein: CASSLGTGGNEKLFF. Here the CDR3 DNA reads TGTGCCAGCAGCTTGGGGACAGGGGGAAATGAAAAACTGTTTTTT.

V is TRBV5-1 and J is TRBJ1-1; possibly TRBD1 for D (5 bases). Trimming removed 1 base at V and 1 base at J, with 14 bases between. The CDR3 is made up of 16 amino acids. Germline loops: CDR1 SGHRS, CDR2 YFSETQ. The DNA of the CDR3 is TGCGCCAGCAGCTTGCGAAACCCCAGGGAGAACACTGAAGCTTTCTTT. Its protein product is CASSLRNPRENTEAFF.

The CDR3 region is CASSQDSSSGLSGYTF. The CDR3 DNA follows: TGTGCCAGCAGCCAAGATTCGTCCTCAGGGCTCAGCGGCTACACCTTC. V usage is TRBV4-2 and J usage is TRBJ1-2, with D perhaps TRBD1 (5 bases). Trimming cost V 0 bases and J 8 bases, with 19 bases left between them. Germline V gene sequence: CDR1 LGHNA, CDR2 YNFKEQ. CDR3 length: 16 residues.

The chain is built from TRBV28 and TRBJ1-3; no firm D call. Trimming pared 5 bases from V and 0 bases from J, leaving 11 bases between. The germline V gene has CDR1 MDHEN and CDR2 SYDVKM. The CDR3 spans 15 residues. In nucleotides, the CDR3 is TGTGCCAGCAGTGCACCCGGGGACTCTGGAAACACCATATATTTT. It specifies CASSAPGDSGNTIYF.

V and J are TRBV6-2 or TRBV6-3 and TRBJ2-5; TRBD1 matches at 10 bases. CDR1 is MNHEY and CDR2 is SVGEGT in the germline V gene. V shed 5 bases and J 4 bases; nucleotides not matched to a gene: 13. This CDR3 spans 17 amino acids. This CDR3 is CASSPLPMTGGRETQYF. As DNA, the CDR3 is TGTGCCAGCAGTCCCCTCCCCATGACAGGGGGCAGAGAGACCCAGTACTTC.

This clone rates as medium-sized. The chain links TRBV11-2 to TRBJ2-7; possible D gene TRBD2, 6 bases. This CDR3 spans 16 amino acids. V lost 5 bases to trimming and J lost 3 bases, with 20 bases between them. Germline V CDR1 and CDR2: SGHAT, FQNNGV. CDR3 DNA: TGTGCCAGCAGCCCTATAGGAGGGAAAGGGTACTACGAGCAGTACTTC. Translated, it gives CASSPIGGKGYYEQYF.